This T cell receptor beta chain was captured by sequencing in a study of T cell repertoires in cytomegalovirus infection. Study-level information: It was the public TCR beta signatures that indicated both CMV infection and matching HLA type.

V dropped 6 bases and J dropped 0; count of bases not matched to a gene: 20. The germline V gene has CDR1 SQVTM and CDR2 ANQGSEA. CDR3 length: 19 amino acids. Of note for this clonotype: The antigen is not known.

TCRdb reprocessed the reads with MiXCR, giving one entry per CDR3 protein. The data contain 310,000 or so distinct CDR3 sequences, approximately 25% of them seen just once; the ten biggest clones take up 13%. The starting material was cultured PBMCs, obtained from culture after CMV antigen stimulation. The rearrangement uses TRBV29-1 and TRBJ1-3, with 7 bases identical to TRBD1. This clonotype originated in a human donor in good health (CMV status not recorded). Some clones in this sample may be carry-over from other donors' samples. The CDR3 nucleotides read TGCAGCGTACAAGGACAGGTGATGAGTCCAGTTTCCTCTGGAAACACCATATATTTT. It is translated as CSVQGQVMSPVSSGNTIYF.